The rows below give T cell receptor beta chains drawn from one sample of a study of blood T cell repertoires in COVID-19. Here immunoSEQ multiplex PCR was the method, and the copy in TCRdb shows in-frame clones only, minus some. The sample has 200,000 to 250,000 clones; more than 80% are singletons. Input material: peripheral blood. The receptor source for this set is a woman in her twenties or thirties with COVID-19, enrolled during active disease. The CDR3 runs from the conserved cysteine through the conserved F or W. D genes are given only for firm matches. Clone size appears in some rows only: once, few, many, or a class for an expanded clone.

abundance: NA
v_gene: TRBV5-6
d_gene: TRBD2
len: 15
j_gene: TRBJ2-7
CDR3nt: TGTGCCAGCAGCCGCGGGGTTAGCGGGGGCCTCGAGCAGTACTTC
CDR3aa: CASSRGVSGGLEQYF

abundance: NA
v_gene: TRBV27
d_gene: TRBD1
len: 16
j_gene: TRBJ2-7
CDR3nt: TGTGCCAGCAGTCTACGCACCGGGACAGGGCCCAACGAGCAGTACTTC
CDR3aa: CASSLRTGTGPNEQYF

abundance: NA
v_gene: TRBV5-1
d_gene: TRBD1
len: 13
j_gene: TRBJ1-1
CDR3nt: TGCGCCAGTTATCCGGGACAGGGTTTAATAGCTTTCTTT
CDR3aa: CASYPGQGLIAFF

abundance: NA
v_gene: TRBV3-1/TRBV3-2
d_gene: NA
len: 16
j_gene: TRBJ1-2
CDR3nt: TGTGCCAGCAGCCAAGTGTTGGGGGGGGGCCCCTATGGCTACACCTTC
CDR3aa: CASSQVLGGGPYGYTF

abundance: NA
v_gene: TRBV9
d_gene: NA
len: 15
j_gene: TRBJ2-1
CDR3nt: TGTGCCAGCAGCGTAGGCAGGTTGTCCTACAATGAGCAGTTCTTC
CDR3aa: CASSVGRLSYNEQFF

abundance: few
v_gene: TRBV3-1/TRBV3-2
d_gene: NA
len: 14
j_gene: TRBJ2-5
CDR3nt: TGTGCCAGCAGCCAGGGACTGAAAAAAGAGACCCAGTACTTC
CDR3aa: CASSQGLKKETQYF

abundance: NA
v_gene: TRBV27
d_gene: TRBD1
len: 15
j_gene: TRBJ1-2
CDR3nt: TGTGCCAGCAGTTTAATTGGGACAGGGGTCTATGGCTACACCTTC
CDR3aa: CASSLIGTGVYGYTF

abundance: NA
v_gene: TRBV4-1
d_gene: TRBD1
len: 17
j_gene: TRBJ2-6
CDR3nt: TGCGCCAGCAGCCAAGACAGGGGGCTGGGAGGGGCCAACGTCCTGACTTTC
CDR3aa: CASSQDRGLGGANVLTF

abundance: NA
v_gene: TRBV20-1
d_gene: NA
len: 11
j_gene: TRBJ2-1
CDR3nt: TGCAGTGCTCCCAGGGAACCCCAGCAGTTCTTC
CDR3aa: CSAPREPQQFF

abundance: NA
v_gene: TRBV27
d_gene: NA
len: 12
j_gene: TRBJ1-2
CDR3nt: TGTGCCAGCAGTTCAACGGGCTATGGCTACACCTTC
CDR3aa: CASSSTGYGYTF

abundance: NA
v_gene: TRBV7-3
d_gene: TRBD1
len: 13
j_gene: TRBJ1-1
CDR3nt: TGTGCCAGCACCCTGGACAGGTGCCTTGAAGCTTTCTTT
CDR3aa: CASTLDRCLEAFF

abundance: NA
v_gene: TRBV7-2
d_gene: NA
len: 15
j_gene: TRBJ2-2
CDR3nt: TGTGCCAGCAGCTTAAACCTAGCGAACACCGGGGAGCTGTTTTTT
CDR3aa: CASSLNLANTGELFF

abundance: NA
v_gene: TRBV18
d_gene: TRBD1
len: 15
j_gene: TRBJ2-3
CDR3nt: TGTGCCAGCTCACCACAGGGGGCTGACACAGATACGCAGTATTTT
CDR3aa: CASSPQGADTDTQYF

abundance: NA
v_gene: TRBV2
d_gene: TRBD1
len: 15
j_gene: TRBJ1-2
CDR3nt: TGTGCCAGCAGTGAAGGGGGACAGGGGCCCTATGGCTACACCTTC
CDR3aa: CASSEGGQGPYGYTF

abundance: once
v_gene: TRBV7-3
d_gene: TRBD1
len: 14
j_gene: TRBJ2-5
CDR3nt: TGTGCCAGCAGCTCAGGGGGCGCGGGAGAGACCCAGTACTTC
CDR3aa: CASSSGGAGETQYF

abundance: few
v_gene: TRBV9
d_gene: TRBD1
len: 15
j_gene: TRBJ1-2
CDR3nt: TGTGCCAGCAGCCTCCGGGACAGGGGTATCTATGGCTACACCTTC
CDR3aa: CASSLRDRGIYGYTF

abundance: NA
v_gene: TRBV30
d_gene: NA
len: 14
j_gene: TRBJ1-5
CDR3nt: TGTGCCTGGAGTGCCGGGGATAGCAATCAGCCCCAGCATTTT
CDR3aa: CAWSAGDSNQPQHF

abundance: NA
v_gene: TRBV9
d_gene: NA
len: 14
j_gene: TRBJ1-6
CDR3nt: TGTGCCAGCAGCGGAACTCAATATAATTCACCCCTCCACTTT
CDR3aa: CASSGTQYNSPLHF

abundance: many
v_gene: TRBV29-1
d_gene: NA
len: 13
j_gene: TRBJ2-3
CDR3nt: TGCAGCGTCGCCTCCAGCGAGGCAGATACGCAGTATTTT
CDR3aa: CSVASSEADTQYF

abundance: NA
v_gene: TRBV28
d_gene: NA
len: 14
j_gene: TRBJ1-5
CDR3nt: TGTGCCAGCAGTTTAATACGGAGCAATCAGCCCCAGCATTTT
CDR3aa: CASSLIRSNQPQHF

abundance: NA
v_gene: TRBV19
d_gene: NA
len: 14
j_gene: TRBJ1-1
CDR3nt: TGTGCCAGTACCCCGGACAGACTGAACACTGAAGCTTTCTTT
CDR3aa: CASTPDRLNTEAFF

abundance: NA
v_gene: TRBV11-1
d_gene: NA
len: 15
j_gene: TRBJ2-7
CDR3nt: TGTGCCAGCAGCTTAGAGGCAGGGGGAGGCTACGAGCAGTACTTC
CDR3aa: CASSLEAGGGYEQYF

abundance: NA
v_gene: TRBV5-1
d_gene: TRBD1
len: 14
j_gene: TRBJ2-1
CDR3nt: TGCGCCAGCAACTTAGGGACAGAGGGGAGTGAGCAGTTCTTC
CDR3aa: CASNLGTEGSEQFF

abundance: NA
v_gene: TRBV5-1
d_gene: TRBD2
len: 15
j_gene: TRBJ2-2
CDR3nt: TGCGCCAGCAGCTCGGGACTAGCGAACACCGGGGAGCTGTTTTTT
CDR3aa: CASSSGLANTGELFF

abundance: NA
v_gene: TRBV5-6
d_gene: NA
len: 14
j_gene: TRBJ2-3
CDR3nt: TGTGCCAGCAGACGGGACACTCTGAGAGATACGCAGTATTTT
CDR3aa: CASRRDTLRDTQYF